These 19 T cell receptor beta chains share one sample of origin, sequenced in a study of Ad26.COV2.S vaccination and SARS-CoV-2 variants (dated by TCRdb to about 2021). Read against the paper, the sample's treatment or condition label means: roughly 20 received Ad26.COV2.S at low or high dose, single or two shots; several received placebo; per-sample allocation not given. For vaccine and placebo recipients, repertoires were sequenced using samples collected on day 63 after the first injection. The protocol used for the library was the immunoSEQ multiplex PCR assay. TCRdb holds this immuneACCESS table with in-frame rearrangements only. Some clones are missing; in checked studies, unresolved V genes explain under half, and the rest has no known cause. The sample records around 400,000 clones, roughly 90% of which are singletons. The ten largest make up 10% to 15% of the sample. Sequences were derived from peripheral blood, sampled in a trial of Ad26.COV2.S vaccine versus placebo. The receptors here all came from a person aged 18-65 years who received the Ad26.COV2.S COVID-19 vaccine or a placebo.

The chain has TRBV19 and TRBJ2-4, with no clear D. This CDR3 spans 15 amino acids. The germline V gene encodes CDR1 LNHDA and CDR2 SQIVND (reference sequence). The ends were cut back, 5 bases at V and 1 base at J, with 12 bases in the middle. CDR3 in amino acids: CASSEPGGAKNIQYF. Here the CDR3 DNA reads TGTGCCAGTAGTGAGCCAGGCGGTGCCAAAAACATTCAGTACTTC.

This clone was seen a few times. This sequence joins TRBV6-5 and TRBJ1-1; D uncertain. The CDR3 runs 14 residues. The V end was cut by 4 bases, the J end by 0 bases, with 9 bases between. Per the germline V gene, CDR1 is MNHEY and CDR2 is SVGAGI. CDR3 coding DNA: TGTGCCAGCAGTTCCCCGGCCTTGAACACTGAAGCTTTCTTT. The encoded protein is CASSSPALNTEAFF.

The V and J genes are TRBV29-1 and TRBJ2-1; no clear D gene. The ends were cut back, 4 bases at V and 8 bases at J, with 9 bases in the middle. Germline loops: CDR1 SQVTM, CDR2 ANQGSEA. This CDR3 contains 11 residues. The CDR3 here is CSVVRHYEQFF. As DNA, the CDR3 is TGCAGCGTTGTCCGTCATTATGAGCAGTTCTTC.

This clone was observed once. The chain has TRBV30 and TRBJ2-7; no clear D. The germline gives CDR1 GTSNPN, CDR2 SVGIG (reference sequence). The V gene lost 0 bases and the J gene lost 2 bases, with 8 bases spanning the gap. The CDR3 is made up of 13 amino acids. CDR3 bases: TGTGCCTGGAGTGTCAGCTCTGCCTACGAGCAGTACTTC. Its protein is CAWSVSSAYEQYF.

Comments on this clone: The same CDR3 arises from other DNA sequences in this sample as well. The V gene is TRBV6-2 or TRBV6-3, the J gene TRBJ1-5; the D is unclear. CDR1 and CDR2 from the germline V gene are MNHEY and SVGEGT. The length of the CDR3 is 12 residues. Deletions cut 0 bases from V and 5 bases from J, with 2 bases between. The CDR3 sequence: CASSYSYQPQHF. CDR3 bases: TGTGCCAGCAGTTACTCGTATCAGCCCCAGCATTTT.

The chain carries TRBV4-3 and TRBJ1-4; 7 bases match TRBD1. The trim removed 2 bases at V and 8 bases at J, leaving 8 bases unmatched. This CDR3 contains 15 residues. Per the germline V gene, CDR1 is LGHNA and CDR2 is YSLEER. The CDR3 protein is CASSQRGPPGEKLFF. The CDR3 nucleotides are TGCGCCAGCAGCCAAAGGGGGCCCCCGGGGGAAAAACTGTTTTTT.

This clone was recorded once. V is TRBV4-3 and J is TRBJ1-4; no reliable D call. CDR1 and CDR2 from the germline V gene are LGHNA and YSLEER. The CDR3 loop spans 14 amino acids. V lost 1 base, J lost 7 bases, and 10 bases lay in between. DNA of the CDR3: TGCGCCAGCAGCCAAGTCTCAAGTCGTGAAAAACTGTTTTTT. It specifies CASSQVSSREKLFF.

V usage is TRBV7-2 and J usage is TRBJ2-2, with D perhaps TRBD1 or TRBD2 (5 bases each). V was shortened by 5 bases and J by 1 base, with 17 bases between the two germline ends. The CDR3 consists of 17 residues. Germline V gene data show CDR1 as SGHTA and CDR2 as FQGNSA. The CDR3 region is CASSPGGRGWNTGELFF. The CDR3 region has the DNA TGTGCCAGCAGCCCTGGGGGTAGGGGCTGGAACACCGGGGAGCTGTTTTTT. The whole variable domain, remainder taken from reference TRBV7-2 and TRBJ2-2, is GAGVSQSPSNKVTEKGKDVELRCDPISGHTALYWYRQSLGQGLEFLIYFQGNSAPDKSGLPSDRFSAERTGGSVSTLTIQRTQQEDSAVYLCASSPGGRGWNTGELFFGEGSRLTVL.

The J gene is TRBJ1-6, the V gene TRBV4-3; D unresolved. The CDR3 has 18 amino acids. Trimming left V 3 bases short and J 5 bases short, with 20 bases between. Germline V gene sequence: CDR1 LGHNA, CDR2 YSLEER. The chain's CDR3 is CASSQSRWAGENNSPLHF. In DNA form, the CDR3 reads TGCGCCAGCAGCCAGTCCCGGTGGGCAGGTGAAAATAATTCACCCCTCCACTTT.

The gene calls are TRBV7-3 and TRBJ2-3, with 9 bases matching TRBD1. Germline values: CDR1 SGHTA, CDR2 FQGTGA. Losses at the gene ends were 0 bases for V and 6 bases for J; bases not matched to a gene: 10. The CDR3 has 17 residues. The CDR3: CASSLTFPGQGYDTQYF. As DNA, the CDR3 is TGTGCCAGCAGCTTAACTTTCCCGGGACAGGGATACGATACGCAGTATTTT.

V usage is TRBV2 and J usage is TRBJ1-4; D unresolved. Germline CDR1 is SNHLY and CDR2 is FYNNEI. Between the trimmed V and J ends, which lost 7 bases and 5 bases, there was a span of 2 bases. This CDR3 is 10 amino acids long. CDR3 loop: CASKNEKLFF. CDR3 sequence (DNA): TGTGCCAGCAAGAATGAAAAACTGTTTTTT.

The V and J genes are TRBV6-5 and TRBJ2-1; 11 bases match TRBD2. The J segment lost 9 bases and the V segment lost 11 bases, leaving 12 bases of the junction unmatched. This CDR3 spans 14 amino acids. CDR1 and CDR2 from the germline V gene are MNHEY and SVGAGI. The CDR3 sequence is CASRRLAGGTEQFF. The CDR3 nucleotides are TGTGCCTCCCGCCGGCTAGCGGGAGGAACTGAGCAGTTCTTC.

The CDR3 is CASSVDRGYTGELFF. CDR3 bases: TGTGCCAGCAGCGTCGACAGGGGGTACACCGGGGAGCTGTTTTTT. The chain uses TRBV11-3 and TRBJ2-2, with 9 positions matching TRBD1. This CDR3 has 15 residues. From germline, CDR1 is SGHNT and CDR2 YENEEA. Trimming took 5 bases from V and 3 from J; bases not matched to a gene: 4.

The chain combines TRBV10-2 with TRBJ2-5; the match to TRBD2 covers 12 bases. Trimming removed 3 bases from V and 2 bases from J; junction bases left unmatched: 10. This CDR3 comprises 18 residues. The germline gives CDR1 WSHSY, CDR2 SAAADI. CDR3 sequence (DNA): TGCGCCAGCAGTGACGTCCCGGGGACTAGCGGGTCTCAAGAGACCCAGTACTTC. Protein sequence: CASSDVPGTSGSQETQYF.

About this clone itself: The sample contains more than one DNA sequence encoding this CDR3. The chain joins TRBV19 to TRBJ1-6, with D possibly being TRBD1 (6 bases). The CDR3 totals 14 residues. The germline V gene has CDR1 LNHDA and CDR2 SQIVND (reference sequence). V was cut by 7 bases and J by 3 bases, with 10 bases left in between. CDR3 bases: TGTGCCAGTACGGGACAAAACTATAATTCACCCCTCCACTTT. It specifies CASTGQNYNSPLHF.

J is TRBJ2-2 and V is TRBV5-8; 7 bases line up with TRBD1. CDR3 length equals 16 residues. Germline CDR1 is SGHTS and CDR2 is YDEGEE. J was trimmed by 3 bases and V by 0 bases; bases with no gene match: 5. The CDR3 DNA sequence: TGTGCCAGCAGCTTGGAAGGGGGCGCGTACACCGGGGAGCTGTTTTTT. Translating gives CASSLEGGAYTGELFF.

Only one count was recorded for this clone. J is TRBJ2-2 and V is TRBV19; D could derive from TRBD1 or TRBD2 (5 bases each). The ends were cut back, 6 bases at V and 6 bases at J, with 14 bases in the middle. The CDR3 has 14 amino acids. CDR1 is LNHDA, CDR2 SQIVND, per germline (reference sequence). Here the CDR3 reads CASRLTGTSGELFF. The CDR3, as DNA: TGTGCCAGTAGATTAACCGGGACCTCCGGGGAGCTGTTTTTT.

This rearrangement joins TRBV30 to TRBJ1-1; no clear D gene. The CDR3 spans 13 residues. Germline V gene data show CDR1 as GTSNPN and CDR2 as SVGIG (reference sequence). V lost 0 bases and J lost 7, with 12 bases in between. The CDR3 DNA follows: TGTGCCTGGAGTGTACAAAGAGACGGTGAAGCTTTCTTT. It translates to CAWSVQRDGEAFF.

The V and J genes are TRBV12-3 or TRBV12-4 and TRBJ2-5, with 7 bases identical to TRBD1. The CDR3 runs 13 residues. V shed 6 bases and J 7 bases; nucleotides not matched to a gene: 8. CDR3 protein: CASRLQGVGTQYF. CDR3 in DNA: TGTGCCAGCAGGTTGCAGGGGGTTGGGACCCAGTACTTC.